This TCR beta chain comes out of a study of cytomegalovirus exposure and HLA in healthy donors. As concerns this clone: Its antigen is currently unknown.

Deletions cut 8 bases from V and 8 bases from J, with 9 bases between. Per germline, CDR1 MNHNS and CDR2 SASEGT. The CDR3 extends over 11 amino acids. General study findings and limits: Subsequent analysis showed first-cohort TCR clusters tending to co-occur in roughly 130 validation repertoires.

Sequencing was performed with immunoSEQ multiplex PCR; in TCRdb, only in-frame clones are kept and a portion is missing. The repertoire holds 150,000 to 200,000 clones, about four fifths seen once, with approximately 10% in the top ten. Material: PBMCs. The chain uses TRBV6-1 and TRBJ1-4; D perhaps matches TRBD1 (6 bases). The clonotype comes from a man aged 30 to 39 in good health and CMV-seropositive. The chain's CDR3 is CASQGREKLFF. The DNA for the CDR3 is TGTGCCAGCCAGGGGCGGGAAAAACTGTTTTTT.